Sequencing of this T cell receptor beta chain was carried out in a study of neurological immune-mediated disorders (dated by TCRdb to the late 2010s). A note on the overall study: Of the roughly 34 multiple sclerosis patients, approximately 30 had relapsing-remitting MS and 3 had secondary progressive MS. The roughly 100 TCR-beta libraries included longitudinal samples, technical triplicates and paired sorted CD4+ and CD8+ T-cell subsets alongside PBMC samples. Peripheral blood TCR-beta repertoires from HTLV-I-associated myelopathy (HAM/TSP) patients, multiple sclerosis patients and healthy controls were compared by UMI-based sequencing. The cohort comprised about 68 subjects: about 15 HAM/TSP patients, 35 or so multiple sclerosis patients and 20 healthy controls.

General conclusions and limits of the study: The MS cluster showed no association with clinical or MRI features, and the authors stated that larger cohorts are needed. In phylogenetic analysis, the repertoires of 18 of 34 MS patients grouped into a cluster of related CDR3 sequences, which suggests a possible signature at the repertoire level. TCR clonal expansion was greatest in HAM/TSP patients and smallest in MS patients, who ranked below even healthy controls. No identical CDR3 amino acid sequences were found to be shared among expanded clones across subjects, suggesting that TCR-beta repertoires were private in all groups.

cDNA was synthesized by template-switch 5'RACE using a primer with a 10-nucleotide random unique molecular identifier that tagged each TCR transcript. Every sequencing run yielded over 180 million TCR-beta sequences covering 15-18 subjects. The RNeasy kit was used to extract total RNA. The KAPA Real-time Library Amplification kit was used to amplify TCR-beta VDJ regions with primers targeting the TCR constant region and the 5'RACE anchor. A first PCR added sample indexes and Illumina adaptors, after which a second PCR increased the library yield. After Ampure bead purification, the roughly 650 bp TCR product was size-selected on a 2% E-gel SizeSelection system. Before pooling, libraries had their quality checked on a Bioanalyzer, their concentration measured with Qubit, and their quantity determined with the Kapa Library Quantification kit. An Illumina HiSeq 2500 was used to sequence the libraries paired-end at 2 x 150 bp. To increase sequence diversity, roughly 25-31% phiX was spiked into each library pool. The original methods were these. Quality-filtered reads were processed with the UMI-based MiGEC pipeline, which removed over 75% of raw TCR sequences during error correction. VDJ genes were aligned to IMGT germline references, and each clonotype was defined by a unique CDR3 amino acid sequence together with V-J genes. Clonal expansion, Shannon diversity and CDR3 relatedness were evaluated with VDJtools (CalcPairwiseDistances, ClusterSamples), while phylogenetic trees were built in CLCbio workbench. Expanded clones were defined as having at least 8 unique UMIs, based on coefficient-of-variation modelling across technical triplicates. TCRdb itself trimmed the public reads at Q25 with fastp, ran MiXCR and retained productive beta chains. Entries that share a CDR3 protein sequence are merged under the most common genes and DNA. The V and J calls, along with clone size, are taken from TCRdb and not from the paper's own processing. This sample is represented by approximately 52,000 distinct CDR3 sequences; approximately 3.3% of them were singletons. 5.5% to 6% of the sample belongs to the ten largest clones.

In this sample, this clonotype turned up many times. The antigen it binds to is not known. Qualities for individual bases were not recorded, and no much larger clone is one base off. V and J are truncated by 5 bases and 2 bases respectively, leaving an intervening sequence of 10 bases. From cysteine to phenylalanine, the CDR3 is 13 amino acids long. Just the 39-base CDR3 DNA is kept, in frame starting at base 1. CDR1 is given as SGHDT and CDR2 as YYEEEE, both from the germline V gene. Unsorted PBMC libraries were generated from 2 million PBMCs stored in RNAlater at -80 °C until RNA extraction. Multiple sclerosis patients were enrolled in a US clinical protocol under which disease progression was evaluated by magnetic resonance imaging. PBMCs were separated from peripheral blood using Ficoll-Hypaque density gradient centrifugation and then cryopreserved in liquid nitrogen.

The V and J genes are TRBV5-6 and TRBJ2-5, with TRBD1 perhaps the D gene, on 6 matching bases. Specimen: PBMCs. The TCR sequence derives from a man aged 35-49 years with multiple sclerosis. Read as DNA, the sequence is TGTGCCAGCAGATCTCAGGGGCAAGAGACCCAGTACTTC. Its protein product is CASRSQGQETQYF.